The source of this TCR beta chain is a study of early T cells in non-severe SARS-CoV-2 infection. The CDR3 loop spans 17 amino acids. J was trimmed by 2 bases and V by 3 bases; bases with no gene match: 12. Germline V lookup: CDR1 LGHNA, CDR2 YSLEER. Researchers tagged individual cDNA molecules with unique molecular identifiers. Each CDR3 protein is one row after TCRdb ran MiXCR on the 5' RACE reads. Seen here are roughly 100,000 distinct CDR3 sequences, around 12% observed once, and the top ten hold 6% to 7%. The sample consisted of whole blood. The chain recombines TRBV4-3 with TRBJ1-1; 7 nucleotides align to TRBD1. The TCR comes from an adult who was a healthcare worker with PCR-confirmed SARS-CoV-2 infection or an uninfected control (not recorded which). DNA for the CDR3: TGCGCCAGCAGCCATAAACTTTCGGGACAGCCAAACACTGAAGCTTTCTTT. It specifies CASSHKLSGQPNTEAFF.